A single sample gave rise to the 21 T cell receptor beta chains below, sequenced in a study of cytomegalovirus exposure and HLA in healthy donors listed by TCRdb under 2017. The library was built by means of the immunoSEQ multiplex PCR assay. For the multiplex PCR, a mixture combining 60 forward primers for TCR Vbeta segments and 13 reverse primers for TCR Jbeta segments was used. TCRdb limited this immuneACCESS table to in-frame rearrangements with V and J called. A share of clones is missing; checked studies link under half to unresolved V genes, and the rest is unexplained. This sample is represented by around 180,000 clones; 70% to 90% of them were singletons. The ten largest clones capture more than 1.5% of the sample. The sample taken for sequencing was PBMCs. Receptors were obtained from a woman aged 18-30 years in good health and CMV-seronegative.

The J gene is TRBJ2-1, the V gene TRBV4-2; the match to TRBD2 covers 12 bases. CDR3 size: 17 residues. Germline CDR1 reads LGHNA; CDR2 reads YNFKEQ. Germline trimming cut 2 bases from V and 5 bases from J; bases unmatched to any gene: 7. The CDR3 here is CASSQLYGLAGNNEQFF. The CDR3, as DNA: TGTGCCAGCAGCCAACTCTACGGACTAGCGGGGAACAATGAGCAGTTCTTC.

This rearrangement joins TRBV5-4 to TRBJ2-6, with unresolved D. The CDR3 spans 13 residues. The V end lost 0 bases, the J end lost 4 bases, and 2 bases lay between the germline ends. Germline V gives CDR1 SGHNT, CDR2 YYREEE (reference sequence). The CDR3 is CASSLVGANVLTF. Written as DNA, the CDR3 is TGTGCCAGCAGCTTGGTAGGGGCCAACGTCCTGACTTTC.

The genes are TRBV15 and TRBJ2-5; a weak D match, TRBD2 (6 bases). CDR3 length: 16 amino acids. Trimming pared 1 base from V and 4 bases from J, leaving 16 bases between. Germline V lookup: CDR1 LNHNV, CDR2 YYDKDF (reference sequence). DNA for the CDR3: TGTGCCACCAGCAGAGCCGCGAGGGTGGAGGGAGAGACCCAGTACTTC. It yields the protein CATSRAARVEGETQYF.

The chain combines TRBV7-8 with TRBJ2-3, with TRBD2 matching over 11 bases. The germline V gene encodes CDR1 SGHVS and CDR2 FQNEAQ. The CDR3 sequence is 16 residues long. With 8 bases clipped from V and 3 bases from J, the junction kept 10 bases outside the gene matches. CDR3 protein: CASLYGLAGGTDTQYF. The CDR3, as DNA: TGTGCCAGCCTCTATGGACTAGCGGGCGGAACAGATACGCAGTATTTT.

V is TRBV7-3 and J is TRBJ2-2; 10 bases line up with TRBD1. Germline V lookup: CDR1 SGHTA, CDR2 FQGTGA. The CDR3 has 14 amino acids. Losses at the gene ends were 5 bases for V and 7 bases for J; bases not matched to a gene: 4. The CDR3 sequence: CASSRQGAGGELFF. The CDR3 coding sequence is TGTGCCAGCAGCCGACAGGGGGCTGGCGGGGAGCTGTTTTTT.

This chain joins TRBV25-1 and TRBJ1-2; D gene unclear. This CDR3 has 15 amino acids. V lost 5 bases, J lost 4 bases, and 17 bases lay in between. Germline V lookup: CDR1 MGHDK, CDR2 SYGVNS. Here the CDR3 reads CASSLGETYGYGYTF. The CDR3 DNA reads TGTGCCAGCAGTTTAGGCGAGACATATGGCTATGGCTACACCTTC.

This chain links TRBV30 with TRBJ1-4; 8 bases line up with TRBD1. Trimming cost V 0 bases and J 4 bases; bases outside gene matches: 16. Germline lookup yields CDR1 GTSNPN and CDR2 SVGIG (reference sequence). The CDR3 has 19 residues. CDR3 bases: TGTGCCTGGAGTGTACAGCGTGTTTTCCAGGGGGCGGGTAATGAAAAACTGTTTTTT. It yields the protein CAWSVQRVFQGAGNEKLFF. Full variable domain (remainder filled in from reference TRBV30 and TRBJ1-4): SQTIHQWPATLVQPVGSPLSLECTVEGTSNPNLYWYRQAAGRGLQLLFYSVGIGQISSEVPQNLSASRPQDRQFILSSKKLLLSDSGFYLCAWSVQRVFQGAGNEKLFFGSGTQLSVL.

The V gene is TRBV6-5, the J gene TRBJ1-2; a weak D match, TRBD1 (6 bases). With 5 bases removed from V and 7 bases from J, the gap between germline ends came to 8 bases. CDR3 length: 11 residues. CDR1 and CDR2 from the germline V gene are MNHEY and SVGAGI. The CDR3 DNA is TGTGCCAGCAGTAACAGGGCTGGCTACACCTTC. Its translation: CASSNRAGYTF.

The genes are TRBV5-6 and TRBJ1-2, with D possibly matching TRBD1 (5 bases). V was trimmed by 6 bases and J by 4 bases, leaving 25 bases between them. The CDR3 consists of 17 residues. CDR1 and CDR2 from the germline V gene are SGHDT and YYEEEE. The chain's CDR3 is CASTSRRGTERGYGYTF. The CDR3 nucleotides are TGTGCCAGCACCTCCCGGCGGGGGACGGAAAGGGGCTATGGCTACACCTTC. The entire variable domain, with the rest obtained from reference TRBV5-6 and TRBJ1-2, is as follows: DAGVTQSPTHLIKTRGQQVTLRCSPKSGHDTVSWYQQALGQGPQFIFQYYEEEERQRGNFPDRFSGHQFPNYSSELNVNALLLGDSALYLCASTSRRGTERGYGYTFGSGTRLTVV.

The rearrangement links TRBV9 to TRBJ2-2, with D possibly being TRBD1 (5 bases). The germline CDR1 and CDR2 sequences are SGDLS and YYNGEE. The germline V and J ends were trimmed by 4 bases and 4 bases, with 11 bases remaining between them. This CDR3 spans 14 amino acids. The CDR3 nucleotides read TGTGCCAGCAGCCCAGGGCTCGTCACCGGGGAGCTGTTTTTT. This encodes CASSPGLVTGELFF.

The CDR3 sequence is CASSLDRGGYEQYF. As DNA, the CDR3 is TGTGCCAGCAGCTTGGACAGGGGGGGCTACGAGCAGTACTTC. The chain employs TRBV11-3 and TRBJ2-7, with 10 bases identical to TRBD1. V was pared by 3 bases and J by 3 bases, with 2 bases of the junction left unmatched. The germline V gene has CDR1 SGHNT and CDR2 YENEEA. The length of the CDR3 is 14 residues.

This sequence joins TRBV2 and TRBJ2-3; 7 positions match TRBD1. V trimming: 8 bases; J trimming: 0 bases; junction bases outside the gene matches: 5. CDR3 length: 14 residues. CDR1 and CDR2 from the germline V gene are SNHLY and FYNNEI. The CDR3 here is CASYRGTSTDTQYF. For the CDR3, the DNA is TGTGCCAGCTACAGGGGAACTAGCACAGATACGCAGTATTTT.

A single count supports this clone. The rearrangement uses TRBV4-2 and TRBJ2-3; 10 bases map to TRBD2. J gave up 2 bases and V 4 bases, and 6 bases lay outside the gene matches. Germline assignment: CDR1 LGHNA and CDR2 YNFKEQ. The CDR3 spans 16 residues. The CDR3 DNA reads TGTGCCAGCAGCCTAGGACTAGCGGATTCCACAGATACGCAGTATTTT. Its translation: CASSLGLADSTDTQYF.

The chain couples TRBV7-8 to TRBJ1-1, with 8 bases identical to TRBD1. Germline V gene sequence: CDR1 SGHVS, CDR2 FQNEAQ. The CDR3 is 15 amino acids. Trimming removed 6 bases from V and 1 base from J; junction bases left unmatched: 7. The DNA of the CDR3 is TGTGCCAGCAGGCGCGGACAGGGTGGGAACACTGAAGCTTTCTTT. Protein sequence: CASRRGQGGNTEAFF. Combining the CDR3 with reference TRBV7-8 and TRBJ1-1 gives the whole variable domain GAGVSQSPRYKVAKRGQDVALRCDPISGHVSLFWYQQALGQGPEFLTYFQNEAQLDKSGLPSDRFFAERPEGSVSTLKIQRTQQEDSAVYLCASRRGQGGNTEAFFGQGTRLTVV.

The V and J genes are TRBV5-8 and TRBJ2-3, with D possibly TRBD2 on 5 matching bases. Trimming removed 1 base at V and 5 bases at J, with 8 bases between. This CDR3 region has 13 residues. Germline V gene lookup returns CDR1 SGHTS and CDR2 YDEGEE. Here the CDR3 DNA reads TGTGCCAGCAGCTTGCCCGGAGGAGATACGCAGTATTTT. It is translated as CASSLPGGDTQYF.

This clone appeared a few times. The chain employs TRBV6-1 and TRBJ1-5, with a possible D match to TRBD1 (6 bases). The ends were cut back, 5 bases at V and 4 bases at J, with 9 bases in the middle. Per the germline V gene, CDR1 is MNHNS and CDR2 is SASEGT. This CDR3 is built from 13 residues. The CDR3 DNA is TGTGCCAGCAGTTTGCAGGGGAATCAGCCCCAGCATTTT. Translation gives CASSLQGNQPQHF.

V and J are TRBV14 and TRBJ2-1, with unresolved D. This CDR3 is 13 amino acids long. The germline gives CDR1 SGHDN, CDR2 FVKESK. V lost 1 base and J lost 4, with 5 bases in between. In nucleotides, the CDR3 is TGTGCCAGCAGCCAAGCACTATACAATGAGCAGTTCTTC. Translating gives CASSQALYNEQFF.

This chain joins TRBV29-1 and TRBJ2-3; 9 bases match TRBD2. CDR3 length: 14 amino acids. The V gene end was trimmed by 7 bases and the J gene end by 1 base; junction bases not matched to a gene: 6. The germline V gene encodes CDR1 SQVTM and CDR2 ANQGSEA. The DNA for the CDR3 is TGCAGCGAGTTAGCGGGGGTGGGCACAGATACGCAGTATTTT. This sequence encodes CSELAGVGTDTQYF.

The J gene is TRBJ1-2, the V gene TRBV6-5; 7 positions match TRBD1. There are 15 residues in the CDR3. Germline V lookup: CDR1 MNHEY, CDR2 SVGAGI. V lost 4 bases to trimming and J lost 1 base; unmatched junction nucleotides: 6. DNA of the CDR3: TGTGCCAGCAGTTCCCCAGCAGGGGGTAACTATGGCTACACCTTC. Its translation is CASSSPAGGNYGYTF.

The chain recombines TRBV18 with TRBJ2-2; TRBD1 matches 9 bases. The CDR3 is 17 amino acids. The V segment lost 3 bases and the J segment 0 bases; nucleotides outside the gene matches: 5. The germline V gene encodes CDR1 KGHSH and CDR2 LQKENI. The CDR3 region has the DNA TGTGCCAGCTCACCGGAGGGACAGGGAACGAACACCGGGGAGCTGTTTTTT. Amino acids: CASSPEGQGTNTGELFF.

The V and J genes are TRBV4-1 and TRBJ2-7; possibly TRBD2 for D (6 bases). There are 16 residues in the CDR3. The V end was cut by 3 bases, the J end by 2 bases, with 17 bases between. The germline gives CDR1 MGHRA, CDR2 YSYEKL. CDR3 sequence: CASSHYSGTQTYEQYF. The CDR3 nucleotides are TGCGCCAGCAGCCACTATTCCGGGACTCAGACCTACGAGCAGTACTTC.